Following are 24 T cell receptor beta chains from one sample sequenced in a study of CD4 T cells in relation to SARS-CoV-2 and coronaviruses. These TCRs' antigens remain unknown. Clones were sequenced by immunoSEQ multiplex PCR, and TCRdb holds only the in-frame ones, with some missing. The data show 35,000 to 50,000 clones, 82% seen once. Sequenced material: naive CD4+ T cells from PBMCs, cultured in vitro. Subset reported: naive CD4+ T cells isolated by negative enrichment. The receptors shown here come from an adult with COVID-19.

This clone was observed a single time. The gene calls are TRBV5-1 and TRBJ2-1; 14 bases map to TRBD2. This CDR3 has 15 amino acids. After removal of 4 bases from V and 9 bases from J, the junction contained 6 bases not matched to a gene. The germline gives CDR1 SGHRS, CDR2 YFSETQ. Here the CDR3 reads CASSTGLAGVVEQFF. For the CDR3, the DNA is TGCGCCAGCAGCACGGGACTAGCGGGAGTTGTTGAGCAGTTCTTC. Complete variable domain (other parts from reference TRBV5-1 and TRBJ2-1): KAGVTQTPRYLIKTRGQQVTLSCSPISGHRSVSWYQQTPGQGLQFLFEYFSETQRNKGNFPGRFSGRQFSNSRSEMNVSTLELGDSALYLCASSTGLAGVVEQFFGPGTRLTVL.

The chain has TRBV4-1 and TRBJ1-2; D gene ambiguous. Germline V gene data show CDR1 as MGHRA and CDR2 as YSYEKL. This CDR3 has 15 residues. Trimming took off 1 base at V and 1 base at J, with 10 bases between the two ends. As DNA, the CDR3 is TGCGCCAGCAGCCAAGGGGCTACGGGTAACTATGGCTACACCTTC. This encodes CASSQGATGNYGYTF.

The chain joins TRBV30 to TRBJ1-5; weak D call: TRBD1 (6 bases). The V end was cut by 3 bases, the J end by 7 bases, with 16 bases between. The V gene's germline CDR1 is GTSNPN and CDR2 SVGIG (reference sequence). This CDR3 spans 14 amino acids. The CDR3 reads CAWSATGLGQPQHF. Here the CDR3 DNA reads TGTGCCTGGAGCGCTACAGGGCTTGGGCAGCCCCAGCATTTT.

The rearrangement uses TRBV4-1 and TRBJ1-5; 7 bases map to TRBD1. Germline values: CDR1 MGHRA, CDR2 YSYEKL. The CDR3 loop spans 15 amino acids. J gave up 3 bases and V 2 bases, and 4 bases lay outside the gene matches. DNA of the CDR3: TGCGCCAGCAGCCAATGGACAGGAATCAATCAGCCCCAGCATTTT. Its protein is CASSQWTGINQPQHF.

The gene calls are TRBV14 and TRBJ2-3; D perhaps matches TRBD2 (6 bases). The germline V and J ends were trimmed by 2 bases and 3 bases, with 15 bases remaining between them. The germline gives CDR1 SGHDN, CDR2 FVKESK. The CDR3 contains 16 residues. The CDR3 region is CASSQSSGVGTDTQYF. For the CDR3, the DNA is TGTGCCAGCAGCCAAAGCTCGGGAGTTGGTACAGATACGCAGTATTTT.

The V gene is TRBV5-1, the J gene TRBJ2-1; 11 bases map to TRBD2. CDR3 length: 17 residues. Germline V gene lookup returns CDR1 SGHRS and CDR2 YFSETQ. V dropped 0 bases and J dropped 4; count of bases not matched to a gene: 6. As DNA, the CDR3 is TGCGCCAGCAGCTTGGTGGCTAGCGGGAGGACTTACAATGAGCAGTTCTTC. It encodes CASSLVASGRTYNEQFF.

This chain links TRBV21-1 with TRBJ2-1; the DNA was not used to check the table's D call, TRBD2. TRBV21-1 is given as a pseudogene. This CDR3 has 20 residues. CDR3 coding DNA: TGTGCCAGCAGCAAAAGGGAGCGGGAGGGCCGGACTGGCCCCTACAATGAGCAGTTCTTC. Translation: CASSKREREGRTGPYNEQFF.

V is TRBV5-1 and J is TRBJ2-5; D call uncertain. V lost 0 bases to trimming and J lost 2 bases, with 8 bases between them. Germline CDR1 is SGHRS and CDR2 is YFSETQ. This CDR3 contains 14 residues. The CDR3 protein is CASSLAGSQETQYF. The CDR3 DNA reads as TGCGCCAGCAGCTTGGCGGGCAGTCAAGAGACCCAGTACTTC.

The rearrangement joins TRBV19 to TRBJ2-7; 7 bases line up with TRBD1. CDR3 length: 13 residues. Per germline, CDR1 LNHDA and CDR2 SQIVND (reference sequence). J lost 4 bases, V lost 5 bases, and 5 bases had no gene match. The CDR3 DNA follows: TGTGCCAGTAGTGCCGGGACAGAATACGAGCAGTACTTC. It translates to CASSAGTEYEQYF.

V usage is TRBV6-6 and J usage is TRBJ2-2, with a tentative D call TRBD1 (6 bases). There are 18 residues in the CDR3. V was pared by 5 bases and J by 3 bases, with 22 bases between. Germline CDR1 MNHNY, CDR2 SVGAGI (reference sequence). CDR3 DNA sequence: TGTGCCAGCAGTCCTCTTTACCGGGACACGTTGTACACCGGGGAGCTGTTTTTT. This sequence encodes CASSPLYRDTLYTGELFF.

This sequence joins TRBV4-1 and TRBJ2-7; TRBD2 aligns across 12 bases. After removal of 1 base from V and 5 bases from J, the junction contained 6 bases not matched to a gene. This CDR3 region has 16 residues. CDR1 is MGHRA and CDR2 is YSYEKL in the germline V gene. CDR3 region: CASSQARLAGANEQYF. The CDR3, as DNA: TGCGCCAGCAGCCAAGCTCGACTAGCGGGAGCCAACGAGCAGTACTTC.

This clone appeared a few times. This rearrangement joins TRBV6-1 to TRBJ1-5; D not certain. The CDR3 is 15 residues long. Germline loops: CDR1 MNHNS, CDR2 SASEGT. The germline V and J ends were trimmed by 2 bases and 7 bases, with 15 bases remaining between them. The DNA of the CDR3 is TGTGCCAGCAGTGAATCAAAGGGTATCGGACAGCCCCAGCATTTT. Protein sequence: CASSESKGIGQPQHF.

This clone was detected once. This chain joins TRBV30 and TRBJ2-7; possible D gene TRBD2, 6 bases. There are 14 residues in the CDR3. Germline assignment: CDR1 GTSNPN and CDR2 SVGIG (reference sequence). Trimming cost V 1 base and J 2 bases, with 12 bases left between them. The CDR3 bases are TGTGCCTGGAGTGAACTAGCTCCCCCCTACGAGCAGTACTTC. This sequence encodes CAWSELAPPYEQYF.

The chain uses TRBV7-9 and TRBJ2-2; D ambiguous. The CDR3 is 12 residues long. Per the germline V gene, CDR1 is SEHNR and CDR2 is FQNEAQ (reference sequence). V was clipped by 1 base and J by 8 bases, with 5 bases between them. CDR3: CASSLEGGELFF. CDR3 sequence (DNA): TGTGCCAGCAGCTTAGAAGGGGGGGAGCTGTTTTTT. The complete variable domain, with remaining parts taken from reference TRBV7-9 and TRBJ2-2, reads DTGVSQNPRHKITKRGQNVTFRCDPISEHNRLYWYRQTLGQGPEFLTYFQNEAQLEKSRLLSDRFSAERPKGSFSTLEIQRTEQGDSAMYLCASSLEGGELFFGEGSRLTVL.

The V and J genes are TRBV18 and TRBJ1-5; D not resolved. CDR1 and CDR2 from the germline V gene are KGHSH and LQKENI. The CDR3 covers 15 residues. The V end lost 4 bases, the J end lost 5 bases, and 15 bases lay between the germline ends. CDR3 nucleotides: TGTGCCAGCTCACTTGTGGGCACGGGTGATCAGCCCCAGCATTTT. This codes for CASSLVGTGDQPQHF.

The chain employs TRBV6-4 and TRBJ2-7; perhaps D is TRBD1 or TRBD2 (5 bases each). V was clipped by 4 bases and J by 0 bases, with 13 bases between them. Germline assignment: CDR1 MRHNA and CDR2 SNTAGT. This CDR3 is built from 15 residues. CDR3: CASSGRGTGSYEQYF. In DNA, the CDR3 is TGTGCCAGCAGTGGTAGAGGGACCGGCTCCTACGAGCAGTACTTC.

The rearrangement links TRBV3-1 (or the pseudogene TRBV3-2) to TRBJ2-1, with 8 bases aligning to TRBD2. In germline, CDR1 is LGHDT, CDR2 YNNKEL (reference sequence). The CDR3 covers 15 residues. V was clipped by 2 bases and J by 5 bases; unmatched bases: 5. CDR3 in DNA: TGTGCCAGCAGCCAAAGCAGCGGGGGCCACAATGAGCAGTTCTTC. Encoded protein: CASSQSSGGHNEQFF.

The CDR3 loop is CASSSFNQPQHF. CDR3 bases: TGTGCCAGTAGTTCATTTAATCAGCCCCAGCATTTT. V is TRBV19 and J is TRBJ1-5; D unclear. Trimming stripped 5 bases from V and 4 bases from J, with 6 bases between. In germline, CDR1 is LNHDA, CDR2 SQIVND (reference sequence). The CDR3 totals 12 residues.

The V and J genes are TRBV4-1 and TRBJ1-1, with D possibly matching TRBD1 (6 bases). Germline values: CDR1 MGHRA, CDR2 YSYEKL. V shed 2 bases and J shed 5 bases, with 15 bases lying between them. This CDR3 is 15 amino acids long. CDR3 DNA: TGCGCCAGCAGCCAAAATGGGGGGGCATGGACTGAAGCTTTCTTT. Amino acid sequence: CASSQNGGAWTEAFF.

This rearrangement joins TRBV7-9 to TRBJ2-7, with 7 positions matching TRBD1. J lost 3 bases, V lost 5 bases, and 13 bases had no gene match. CDR3 length equals 16 residues. Germline V CDR1 and CDR2: SEHNR, FQNEAQ (reference sequence). This chain's CDR3 is CASSPFDRVWGYEQYF. CDR3 nucleotides: TGTGCCAGCAGCCCATTCGACAGGGTTTGGGGCTACGAGCAGTACTTC. Full variable domain (remainder filled in from reference TRBV7-9 and TRBJ2-7): DTGVSQNPRHKITKRGQNVTFRCDPISEHNRLYWYRQTLGQGPEFLTYFQNEAQLEKSRLLSDRFSAERPKGSFSTLEIQRTEQGDSAMYLCASSPFDRVWGYEQYFGPGTRLTVT.

The sample holds a few counts of this clone. The CDR3, as DNA: TGCGCCAGCAGCTTGGCAAAGGGTAACACTGAAGCTTTCTTT. Residues: CASSLAKGNTEAFF. V gene TRBV5-1 combines with J gene TRBJ1-1; unclear D gene. CDR1 and CDR2 from the germline V gene are SGHRS and YFSETQ. The CDR3 totals 14 residues. V lost 0 bases, J lost 2 bases, and 8 bases lay in between.

The genes are TRBV7-9 and TRBJ2-1, with D tentatively TRBD2 (5 bases). Trimming took 5 bases from V and 4 from J, leaving 18 bases between them. Germline V gene data show CDR1 as SEHNR and CDR2 as FQNEAQ (reference sequence). This CDR3 has 16 residues. The DNA of the CDR3 is TGTGCCAGCAGCACCACTAGTAGCGCCTTGTACAATGAGCAGTTCTTC. As protein: CASSTTSSALYNEQFF.

The CDR3 DNA reads as TGTGCCAGCAGCATCCGTAAAAACATTCAGTACTTC. Translating gives CASSIRKNIQYF. This chain uses TRBV11-2 with TRBJ2-4; no definite D call. With 5 bases removed from V and 4 bases from J, the gap between germline ends came to 6 bases. This CDR3 region has 12 residues. Germline values: CDR1 SGHAT, CDR2 FQNNGV.

J is TRBJ2-3 and V is TRBV2; tentative D call: TRBD2 (6 bases). The V end lost 2 bases, the J end lost 2 bases, and 14 bases lay between the germline ends. CDR1 and CDR2 (germline): SNHLY, FYNNEI. CDR3 length: 16 residues. The CDR3 region is CASSERRDRPTDTQYF. The CDR3 DNA reads as TGTGCCAGCAGTGAACGGAGGGACCGCCCCACAGATACGCAGTATTTT.